The 2 T cell receptor beta chains listed next were all sequenced from one sample in a study of T cells in Graves' hyperthyroidism and ophthalmopathy. RNA transcripts yielded amplified TCR beta CDR3 regions. HTBI primers were employed in a first-round RT-PCR of the TCR CDR3. Via MiXCR, TCRdb re-called the multiplex PCR reads, giving one row per CDR3 protein. The repertoire holds a few hundred thousand distinct CDR3 sequences, with approximately 17% as singletons. The sample comprised blood. Receptors originate from a woman between 18 and 29 years old with Graves' ophthalmopathy.

This clonotype was seen a few times. The J gene is TRBJ2-7, the V gene TRBV20-1; D gene ambiguous. Germline CDR1 reads DFQATT; CDR2 reads SNEGSKA (reference sequence). The CDR3 sequence is 12 residues long. The CDR3 sequence is CSAGPKFYEQYF. The CDR3 DNA follows: TGCAGCGCCGGACCTAAGTTCTACGAGCAGTACTTC.

This clonotype showed up many times. The chain combines TRBV7-8 with TRBJ1-2; D is uncertain. Trimming pared 5 bases from V and 3 bases from J, leaving 16 bases between. The CDR3 sequence is 15 residues long. Germline V gene data show CDR1 as SGHVS and CDR2 as FQNEAQ. The CDR3 sequence: CASSPTPESDYGYTF. CDR3 nucleotides: TGTGCCAGCAGCCCAACGCCAGAGTCGGACTATGGCTACACCTTC.